Below, 28 T cell receptor beta chains from the same sample are listed, as sequenced in a study of brain T cells in children with intractable seizures. Sequenced by immunoSEQ multiplex PCR; TCRdb stores in-frame clones only, minus some. The repertoire includes 340,000 or so clones, roughly 92% of them detected once, and 5% to 7% sits in the top ten. Sample time point: blood from clinic visit 5 months post-surgery; TSC patient then seizure free. The specimen comprised peripheral blood, sampled less than 6 months after surgery. Receptors originate from a boy under two years old with tuberous sclerosis and intractable seizures.

The CDR3 nucleotides read TGTGCCAGCAGCGTAGCGGCGGGAGGGACTGAAGCTTTCTTT. This codes for CASSVAAGGTEAFF. The gene calls are TRBV9 and TRBJ1-1; D is ambiguous. The germline V and J ends were trimmed by 0 bases and 5 bases, with 11 bases remaining between them. This CDR3 region has 14 residues. Germline CDR1 and CDR2: SGDLS and YYNGEE.

V is TRBV12-3 or TRBV12-4 and J is TRBJ2-2, with a tentative D call TRBD2 (6 bases). This CDR3 comprises 13 residues. V was trimmed by 6 bases and J by 7 bases, leaving 12 bases between them. CDR3 in DNA: TGTGCCAGCAGACGACTAGGTTTCGGGGAGCTGTTTTTT. Amino acid sequence: CASRRLGFGELFF.

The chain combines TRBV7-3 with TRBJ1-4; 8 nucleotides agree with TRBD1. V shed 5 bases and J 5 bases; nucleotides not matched to a gene: 16. Germline lookup yields CDR1 SGHTA and CDR2 FQGTGA. The CDR3 is 18 residues long. For the CDR3, the DNA is TGTGCCAGCAGCCCACAACTTCTGGACAGGGCGAGGAATGAAAAACTGTTTTTT. The encoded protein is CASSPQLLDRARNEKLFF.

Only a few counts were recorded for this clone. This chain uses TRBV7-9 with TRBJ1-2; 7 bases fit TRBD1. Germline CDR1 is SEHNR and CDR2 is FQNEAQ (reference sequence). The CDR3 loop spans 14 amino acids. Losses at the gene ends were 5 bases for V and 8 bases for J; bases not matched to a gene: 11. CDR3 sequence reads: CASSHRDREEGYTF. CDR3 DNA: TGTGCCAGCAGCCACCGCGACAGGGAGGAAGGCTACACCTTC. The whole variable domain, remainder taken from reference TRBV7-9 and TRBJ1-2, is DTGVSQNPRHKITKRGQNVTFRCDPISEHNRLYWYRQTLGQGPEFLTYFQNEAQLEKSRLLSDRFSAERPKGSFSTLEIQRTEQGDSAMYLCASSHRDREEGYTFGSGTRLTVV.

The chain uses TRBV10-2 and TRBJ2-7; no definite D call. Germline V gene data show CDR1 as WSHSY and CDR2 as SAAADI. The CDR3 consists of 12 residues. The V end lost 7 bases, the J end lost 4 bases, and 11 bases lay between the germline ends. CDR3 region: CASTEKQYEQYF. The CDR3 DNA is TGCGCCAGCACCGAAAAGCAGTACGAGCAGTACTTC.

This clone showed up just once. The genes are TRBV7-2 and TRBJ1-3; perhaps TRBD1 as D (5 bases). CDR1 is SGHTA and CDR2 is FQGNSA in the germline V gene. The V end was cut by 3 bases, the J end by 4 bases, with 16 bases between. The CDR3 sequence is 16 residues long. CDR3 region: CASSFRQYSSGNTIYF. CDR3 nucleotides: TGTGCCAGCAGCTTTAGACAGTACTCTTCGGGAAACACCATATATTTT.

The gene calls are TRBV4-1 and TRBJ1-1, with TRBD1 matching over 7 bases. The CDR3 spans 15 residues. J lost 8 bases, V lost 0 bases, and 9 bases had no gene match. In germline, CDR1 is MGHRA, CDR2 YSYEKL. The CDR3 sequence is CASSQDANRGLEAFF. The CDR3 DNA sequence: TGCGCCAGCAGCCAAGACGCTAACAGGGGTCTCGAAGCTTTCTTT.

The chain carries TRBV19 and TRBJ1-4; 8 bases are shared with TRBD1. V trimming: 2 bases; J trimming: 8 bases; junction bases outside the gene matches: 4. CDR1 LNHDA and CDR2 SQIVND come from the germline V gene (reference sequence). This CDR3 contains 14 residues. For the CDR3, the DNA is TGTGCCAGTAGTATACGACAGGGGAAGGAAAAACTGTTTTTT. This encodes CASSIRQGKEKLFF.

This clone was observed once. The J gene is TRBJ2-6, the V gene TRBV4-1; D unresolved. The V and J ends lost 0 bases and 0 bases respectively, with 15 bases between them. The CDR3 is made up of 19 amino acids. The germline gives CDR1 MGHRA, CDR2 YSYEKL. CDR3 coding DNA: TGCGCCAGCAGCCAAGATACTTTCGGTAGCTCCTCTGGGGCCAACGTCCTGACTTTC. Residues: CASSQDTFGSSSGANVLTF.

The V gene is TRBV27, the J gene TRBJ2-3, with 8 bases lining up with TRBD2. From germline, CDR1 is MNHEY and CDR2 SMNVEV (reference sequence). This CDR3 has 15 residues. With V trimmed by 3 bases and J by 4 bases, 6 bases remained unmatched. The CDR3 region has the DNA TGTGCCAGCAGTTTCCAGGTAGCGGGACCAGATACGCAGTATTTT. This encodes CASSFQVAGPDTQYF.

V is TRBV6-5 and J is TRBJ2-3, with D possibly being TRBD2 (5 bases). This CDR3 region has 14 residues. V was pared by 0 bases and J by 6 bases, with 10 bases between. Germline V lookup: CDR1 MNHEY, CDR2 SVGAGI. Here the CDR3 DNA reads TGTGCCAGCAGTTACTCGTACCGGAGGGATACGCAGTATTTT. Residues: CASSYSYRRDTQYF.

This sequence joins TRBV19 and TRBJ2-7; D is possibly TRBD1 (7 bases). V dropped 6 bases and J dropped 3 bases, with 15 bases sitting between them. CDR3 length: 14 amino acids. Germline-derived CDR1 and CDR2 are LNHDA and SQIVND (reference sequence). The CDR3 spells CASRFRGDSYEQYF. The CDR3 DNA follows: TGTGCCAGTAGATTCAGGGGGGACAGCTACGAGCAGTACTTC.

The chain joins TRBV2 to TRBJ2-7; 10 bases agree with TRBD1. Unmatched junction bases numbered 1, after V lost 3 bases and J lost 2 bases. The CDR3 is made up of 14 amino acids. Looked up from germline, CDR1 is SNHLY and CDR2 is FYNNEI. This CDR3 is CASSETGGAYEQYF. The CDR3 DNA reads TGTGCCAGCAGTGAGACAGGGGGCGCCTACGAGCAGTACTTC.

The rearrangement links TRBV4-1 to TRBJ2-7; D might be TRBD1 (5 bases). The CDR3 covers 15 residues. V lost 0 bases and J lost 3, with 12 bases in between. CDR1 and CDR2 from the germline V gene are MGHRA and YSYEKL. The CDR3 spells CASSQEEWGVYEQYF. The CDR3 DNA reads TGCGCCAGCAGCCAAGAAGAGTGGGGCGTCTACGAGCAGTACTTC.

This chain links TRBV6-1 with TRBJ1-1; D not resolved. Per the germline V gene, CDR1 is MNHNS and CDR2 is SASEGT. The CDR3 runs to 15 residues. The V and J ends lost 2 bases and 4 bases respectively, with 14 bases between them. CDR3 in DNA: TGTGCCAGCAGTGAACCGGGGTGGTACGGCACTGAAGCTTTCTTT. As protein: CASSEPGWYGTEAFF.

The V call is TRBV6-5, the J call TRBJ2-7; possible D gene TRBD2, 7 bases. Trimming took 4 bases from V and 2 from J, leaving 15 bases between them. Germline V gene lookup returns CDR1 MNHEY and CDR2 SVGAGI. This CDR3 region has 15 residues. The CDR3 spells CASSFIQGGAYEQYF. The DNA for the CDR3 is TGTGCCAGCAGTTTCATACAGGGAGGGGCCTACGAGCAGTACTTC.

The J gene is TRBJ1-2, the V gene TRBV6-5, with D perhaps matching TRBD1 (5 bases). The CDR3 is 12 amino acids. Deletions cut 5 bases from V and 3 bases from J, with 7 bases between. Germline V CDR1 and CDR2: MNHEY, SVGAGI. CDR3 DNA sequence: TGTGCCAGCAGTCCAGGGTACTATGGCTACACCTTC. This translates into CASSPGYYGYTF.

This chain connects TRBV19 to TRBJ2-3; no definite D call. Looked up from germline, CDR1 is LNHDA and CDR2 is SQIVND (reference sequence). The CDR3 runs 10 residues. V dropped 10 bases and J dropped 4 bases, with 6 bases sitting between them. In DNA, the CDR3 is TGTGCCACCTCCTCAGATACGCAGTATTTT. Protein: CATSSDTQYF.

The rearrangement links TRBV11-3 to TRBJ2-3, with D hard to call. Germline values: CDR1 SGHNT, CDR2 YENEEA. This CDR3 has 14 residues. V gave up 4 bases and J gave up 3 bases, with 11 bases separating them. The CDR3 nucleotides are TGTGCCAGCAGCTCCCTGGCAGTGACAGATACGCAGTATTTT. Protein product: CASSSLAVTDTQYF.

As DNA, the CDR3 is TGTGCCAGTAGTTGGCAGGGTACGGATTCACCCCTCCACTTT. It encodes CASSWQGTDSPLHF. The rearrangement links TRBV19 to TRBJ1-6, with D possibly matching TRBD1 (5 bases). The CDR3 consists of 14 residues. CDR1 and CDR2 (germline): LNHDA, SQIVND (reference sequence). The V end lost 5 bases, the J end lost 8 bases, and 13 bases lay between the germline ends.

This clone occurred once. The chain recombines TRBV6-5 with TRBJ1-2, with a weak D call TRBD1 (6 bases). Trimming took 10 bases from V and 7 from J, leaving 10 bases between them. This CDR3 is 10 amino acids long. Looked up from germline, CDR1 is MNHEY and CDR2 is SVGAGI. The CDR3 here is CATQGIGYTF. The CDR3 DNA reads TGTGCCACCCAGGGGATTGGCTACACCTTC.

The CDR3 nucleotides read TGTGCCAGCAGCCAGGCACTTGGGTCCTATAATTCACCCCTCCACTTT. It specifies CASSQALGSYNSPLHF. The chain employs TRBV3-1 (or the pseudogene TRBV3-2) and TRBJ1-6, with D uncertain. Germline loops: CDR1 LGHDT, CDR2 YNNKEL (reference sequence). This CDR3 is 16 amino acids long. V gave up 3 bases and J gave up 1 base, with 10 bases separating them.

V usage is TRBV9 and J usage is TRBJ2-7; TRBD2 matches at 9 bases. Germline-derived CDR1 and CDR2 are SGDLS and YYNGEE. CDR3 length: 16 residues. V was pared by 0 bases and J by 5 bases, with 9 bases of the junction left unmatched. CDR3 protein: CASSVGGAGGINEQYF. The CDR3 DNA follows: TGTGCCAGCAGCGTAGGGGGAGCGGGAGGCATCAACGAGCAGTACTTC.

The chain joins TRBV9 to TRBJ2-1; TRBD1 aligns across 8 bases. Germline values: CDR1 SGDLS, CDR2 YYNGEE. The CDR3 contains 17 residues. V shed 2 bases, J shed 1 base, and the junction held 8 bases outside the gene matches. CDR3: CASSVPTGGDSYNEQFF. The CDR3 nucleotides read TGTGCCAGCAGCGTTCCCACAGGGGGTGATTCCTACAATGAGCAGTTCTTC.

The rearrangement links TRBV5-6 to TRBJ2-3; D not certain. CDR3 size: 11 residues. Trimming removed 1 base from V and 7 bases from J, with 4 bases in between. The germline CDR1 and CDR2 sequences are SGHDT and YYEEEE. The CDR3 loop is CASSLQYTQYF. The DNA for the CDR3 is TGTGCCAGCAGCTTGCAGTATACGCAGTATTTT.

The chain links TRBV5-6 to TRBJ1-2; D unclear. The V and J ends lost 4 bases and 7 bases respectively, with 17 bases between them. The CDR3 totals 14 residues. Germline CDR1 is SGHDT and CDR2 is YYEEEE. The CDR3 protein is CASSPSNLGSGYTF. In DNA, the CDR3 is TGTGCCAGCAGCCCGTCAAATCTTGGGTCTGGCTACACCTTC.

The sample holds one count of this clone. The chain employs TRBV14 and TRBJ2-3, with D possibly matching TRBD2 (6 bases). With 6 bases removed from V and 2 bases from J, the gap between germline ends came to 9 bases. CDR1 and CDR2 (germline): SGHDN, FVKESK. The CDR3 spans 13 residues. CDR3 nucleotide sequence: TGTGCCAGCAGGCGGGACTTCACAGATACGCAGTATTTT. It encodes CASRRDFTDTQYF.

V gene TRBV4-1 combines with J gene TRBJ1-5; TRBD1 aligns across 7 bases. V dropped 3 bases and J dropped 8; count of bases not matched to a gene: 4. Germline CDR1 reads MGHRA; CDR2 reads YSYEKL. This CDR3 is 13 amino acids long. This chain's CDR3 is CASSHLTGEPQHF. CDR3 coding DNA: TGCGCCAGCAGCCATCTTACAGGGGAGCCCCAGCATTTT.